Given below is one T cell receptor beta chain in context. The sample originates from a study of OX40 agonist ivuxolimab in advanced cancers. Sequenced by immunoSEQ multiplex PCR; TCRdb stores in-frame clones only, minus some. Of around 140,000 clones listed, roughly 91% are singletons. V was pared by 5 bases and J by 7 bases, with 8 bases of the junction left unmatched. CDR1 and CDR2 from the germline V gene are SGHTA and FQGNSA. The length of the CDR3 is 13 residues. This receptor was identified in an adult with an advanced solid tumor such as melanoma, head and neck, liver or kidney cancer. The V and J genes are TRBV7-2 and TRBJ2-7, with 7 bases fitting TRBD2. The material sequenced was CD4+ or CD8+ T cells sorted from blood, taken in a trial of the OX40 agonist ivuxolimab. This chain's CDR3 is CASSPMREWEQYF. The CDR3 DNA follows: TGTGCCAGCAGCCCGATGCGGGAGTGGGAGCAGTACTTC.